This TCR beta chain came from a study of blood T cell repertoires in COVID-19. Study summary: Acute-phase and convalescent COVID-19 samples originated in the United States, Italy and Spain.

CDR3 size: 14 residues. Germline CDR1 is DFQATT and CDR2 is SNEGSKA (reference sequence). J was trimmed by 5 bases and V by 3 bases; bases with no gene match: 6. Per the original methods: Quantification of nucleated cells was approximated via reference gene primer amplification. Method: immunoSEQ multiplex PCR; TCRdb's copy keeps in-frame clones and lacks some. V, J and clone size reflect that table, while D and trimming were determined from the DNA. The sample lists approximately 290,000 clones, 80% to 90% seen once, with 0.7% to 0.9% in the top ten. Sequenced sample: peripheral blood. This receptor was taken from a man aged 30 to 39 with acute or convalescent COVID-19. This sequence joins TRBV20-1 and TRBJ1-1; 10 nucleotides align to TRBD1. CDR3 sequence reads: CSASEDRGFTEAFF. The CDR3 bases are TGCAGTGCTAGTGAGGACAGGGGGTTTACTGAAGCTTTCTTT.